Below are 15 T cell receptor beta chains sequenced from a single sample in a study of cytomegalovirus exposure and HLA in healthy donors. In the PCR, 60 Vbeta and 13 Jbeta primers were used. Profiled with immunoSEQ multiplex PCR; TCRdb holds only in-frame clones, not every one. This table holds roughly 88,000 clones, 76% found once. The source material was PBMCs. The receptors stem from a man between 25 and 39 years old in good health and CMV-seropositive.

This clone was recorded once. The rearrangement links TRBV4-3 to TRBJ2-1; D possibly corresponds to TRBD2 (6 bases). The CDR3 is made up of 16 amino acids. Trimming took off 0 bases at V and 2 bases at J, with 11 bases between the two ends. CDR1 and CDR2 from the germline V gene are LGHNA and YSLEER. CDR3 coding DNA: TGCGCCAGCAGCCAAGAGAGGGCTAGCGCCTACAATGAGCAGTTCTTC. Protein product: CASSQERASAYNEQFF.

This clone has a single count. The J gene is TRBJ1-1, the V gene TRBV10-3; D unresolved. The CDR3 sequence is 14 residues long. V lost 2 bases, J lost 4 bases, and 11 bases lay in between. Germline V gene data show CDR1 as ENHRY and CDR2 as SYGVKD. This chain's CDR3 is CAISEERSRTEAFF. In DNA form, the CDR3 reads TGTGCCATCAGTGAGGAGAGGTCACGCACTGAAGCTTTCTTT.

This clone occurred a few times. The chain carries TRBV5-1 and TRBJ1-1; TRBD1 might be the D (5 bases). Trimming took off 0 bases at V and 5 bases at J, with 14 bases between the two ends. CDR1 is SGHRS, CDR2 YFSETQ, per germline. The CDR3 extends over 15 amino acids. This CDR3 is CASSLEPGMVTEAFF. For the CDR3, the DNA is TGCGCCAGCAGCTTGGAACCAGGGATGGTTACTGAAGCTTTCTTT. Combining the CDR3 with reference TRBV5-1 and TRBJ1-1 gives the whole variable domain KAGVTQTPRYLIKTRGQQVTLSCSPISGHRSVSWYQQTPGQGLQFLFEYFSETQRNKGNFPGRFSGRQFSNSRSEMNVSTLELGDSALYLCASSLEPGMVTEAFFGQGTRLTVV.

The V and J genes are TRBV2 and TRBJ1-2; no reliable D call. Germline lookup yields CDR1 SNHLY and CDR2 FYNNEI. This CDR3 region has 13 residues. V lost 1 base, J lost 4 bases, and 7 bases lay in between. The DNA of the CDR3 is TGTGCCAGCAGTGAAGGAAACGGCTATGGCTACACCTTC. It is translated as CASSEGNGYGYTF.

The rearrangement joins TRBV5-1 to TRBJ2-7; D possibly corresponds to TRBD1 (7 bases). Trimming took off 2 bases at V and 2 bases at J, with 11 bases between the two ends. There are 14 residues in the CDR3. CDR1 and CDR2 from the germline V gene are SGHRS and YFSETQ. The CDR3 DNA reads TGCGCCAGCAGCTTTGGAGGGGGCGCCTACGAGCAGTACGTC. It yields the protein CASSFGGGAYEQYV.

This chain uses TRBV30 with TRBJ1-6; TRBD1 agrees at 9 bases. The CDR3 consists of 14 residues. From germline, CDR1 is GTSNPN and CDR2 SVGIG (reference sequence). V shed 7 bases and J 8 bases; nucleotides not matched to a gene: 9. The CDR3 sequence: CASSPTGGDSPLHF. CDR3 bases: TGTGCCTCGAGCCCGACAGGGGGAGATTCACCCCTCCACTTT.

The chain carries TRBV28 and TRBJ2-7; TRBD2 aligns across 8 bases. This CDR3 has 15 residues. CDR1 MDHEN and CDR2 SYDVKM come from the germline V gene. V was pared by 4 bases and J by 6 bases, with 11 bases of the junction left unmatched. CDR3 residues: CASSSSGRAFVEQYF. In DNA form, the CDR3 reads TGTGCCAGCAGTTCCTCCGGGAGGGCTTTCGTCGAGCAGTACTTC.

The chain couples TRBV19 to TRBJ2-3; tentatively, D is TRBD1 (5 bases). Germline loops: CDR1 LNHDA, CDR2 SQIVND (reference sequence). This CDR3 has 13 residues. Trimming took 9 bases from V and 1 from J, leaving 11 bases between them. The CDR3 reads CASLRVGTDTQYF. The CDR3 coding sequence is TGTGCCAGCCTCAGGGTAGGCACAGATACGCAGTATTTT.

This clone was counted a single time. Here the CDR3 reads CASSQDVRGTVSGNTIYF. The CDR3 DNA is TGTGCCAGCAGCCAAGATGTCAGGGGAACCGTCTCTGGAAACACCATATATTTT. The chain combines TRBV4-2 with TRBJ1-3, with D tentatively TRBD1 (6 bases). The length of the CDR3 is 18 residues. Trimming pared 0 bases from V and 0 bases from J, leaving 15 bases between. Germline V lookup: CDR1 LGHNA, CDR2 YNFKEQ.

The chain couples TRBV6-6 to TRBJ1-2; TRBD1 matches 9 bases. After removal of 7 bases from V and 2 bases from J, the junction contained 2 bases not matched to a gene. This CDR3 region has 13 residues. Per the germline V gene, CDR1 is MNHNY and CDR2 is SVGAGI (reference sequence). Written as DNA, the CDR3 is TGTGCCAGCACGGGGACAGGGAACTATGGCTACACCTTC. This gives the protein CASTGTGNYGYTF.

The count of this clone is one. V usage is TRBV6-6 and J usage is TRBJ1-4; no firm D call. V was trimmed by 2 bases and J by 7 bases, leaving 8 bases between them. CDR1 is MNHNY, CDR2 SVGAGI, per germline (reference sequence). The CDR3 has 13 residues. The CDR3 nucleotides are TGTGCCAGCAGTTACCGGGCGGGTGAAAAACTGTTTTTT. As protein: CASSYRAGEKLFF.

The chain has TRBV5-1 and TRBJ1-2; 7 bases match TRBD1. J gave up 4 bases and V 4 bases, and 7 bases lay outside the gene matches. The CDR3 extends over 14 amino acids. Per germline, CDR1 SGHRS and CDR2 YFSETQ. CDR3 sequence: CASSRDSTFYGYTF. In DNA, the CDR3 is TGCGCCAGCAGCCGGGACAGTACATTCTATGGCTACACCTTC.

This CDR3 reads CASSFTSGRDTQYF. CDR3 in DNA: TGCGCCAGCAGCTTCACTAGCGGGAGGGATACGCAGTATTTT. This sequence joins TRBV5-1 and TRBJ2-3, with TRBD2 identical over 12 bases. The ends lost 2 bases at V and 6 bases at J; junction bases unmatched: 1. Germline CDR1 reads SGHRS; CDR2 reads YFSETQ. The length of the CDR3 is 14 residues.

The gene calls are TRBV2 and TRBJ2-1; no definite D call. The CDR3 length is 11 residues. Germline V CDR1 and CDR2: SNHLY, FYNNEI. V was cut by 8 bases and J by 5 bases, with 7 bases left in between. This CDR3 is CASSPHNEQFF. The CDR3 DNA is TGTGCCAGCTCTCCTCACAATGAGCAGTTCTTC. Looking up the rest from reference TRBV2 and TRBJ2-1 gives the full variable domain: EPEVTQTPSHQVTQMGQEVILRCVPISNHLYFYWYRQILGQKVEFLVSFYNNEISEKSEIFDDQFSVERPDGSNFTLKIRSTKLEDSAMYFCASSPHNEQFFGPGTRLTVL.

This rearrangement joins TRBV30 to TRBJ2-7; 9 bases map to TRBD1. The germline V gene has CDR1 GTSNPN and CDR2 SVGIG (reference sequence). J lost 3 bases, V lost 1 base, and 4 bases had no gene match. The CDR3 is 14 amino acids. The CDR3 DNA sequence: TGTGCCTGGAGTGAGGTGACAGGGGGCTACGAGCAGTACTTC. Translation: CAWSEVTGGYEQYF.